This T cell receptor beta chain came from a study of blood T cell repertoires in COVID-19. Across the whole study: Material from acute and convalescent COVID-19 was sourced from the United States, Italy and Spain. T cells, B-cell-depleted T cells, or PBMCs supplied cDNA or gDNA.

Clinical histories supplied by participants themselves formed the basis of cohort assignment. A case of COVID-19 had been met by exposed participants within 2 weeks before study entry. This table comes from immunoSEQ multiplex PCR, and its TCRdb copy is limited to in-frame clones, with some not included. The repertoire holds over 350,000 clones, with about nine tenths as singletons. Material for sequencing was PBMCs or T cells enriched from blood (not recorded which). This TCR came from a woman in her thirties or forties who had been exposed to COVID-19.

The CDR3 region is CATSRGRGMETQYF. The CDR3 region has the DNA TGTGCCACCAGCAGGGGGCGGGGAATGGAGACCCAGTACTTC. The chain couples TRBV15 to TRBJ2-5; possible D gene TRBD2, 6 bases. The germline V gene has CDR1 LNHNV and CDR2 YYDKDF (reference sequence). The CDR3 contains 14 residues. The V and J ends lost 3 bases and 5 bases respectively, with 13 bases between them.